This T cell receptor (beta chain) is drawn from a study of CD8+ T cells in alopecia areata. As for the study in general: Treated patients' severity was scored by percentage of affected scalp area.

cDNA reverse transcribed from extracted RNA served as the sequencing template. Libraries were prepared by immunoSEQ multiplex PCR; TCRdb keeps only in-frame clonotypes and omits some of them. The table lists about 270,000 clones, roughly 63% of them singletons. The CDR3 is 11 amino acids. V lost 7 bases and J lost 5, with 11 bases in between. Per germline, CDR1 SQVTM and CDR2 ANQGSEA. Indicated treatment: oral pan-JAK inhibitor, 5-10 mg twice daily. Obtained from alopecia areata patients were lesional scalp punch biopsies along with peripheral blood. The TCR originated in a human donor with alopecia areata. The specimen comprised CD4+ T cells sorted from blood, sampled around week 54, from a patient treated with tofacitinib. This rearrangement joins TRBV29-1 to TRBJ2-5, with D perhaps TRBD1 or TRBD2 (6 bases each). The CDR3, as DNA: TGCAGCGCTGGGGGGCCGGAGACCCAGTACTTC. It is translated as CSAGGPETQYF.